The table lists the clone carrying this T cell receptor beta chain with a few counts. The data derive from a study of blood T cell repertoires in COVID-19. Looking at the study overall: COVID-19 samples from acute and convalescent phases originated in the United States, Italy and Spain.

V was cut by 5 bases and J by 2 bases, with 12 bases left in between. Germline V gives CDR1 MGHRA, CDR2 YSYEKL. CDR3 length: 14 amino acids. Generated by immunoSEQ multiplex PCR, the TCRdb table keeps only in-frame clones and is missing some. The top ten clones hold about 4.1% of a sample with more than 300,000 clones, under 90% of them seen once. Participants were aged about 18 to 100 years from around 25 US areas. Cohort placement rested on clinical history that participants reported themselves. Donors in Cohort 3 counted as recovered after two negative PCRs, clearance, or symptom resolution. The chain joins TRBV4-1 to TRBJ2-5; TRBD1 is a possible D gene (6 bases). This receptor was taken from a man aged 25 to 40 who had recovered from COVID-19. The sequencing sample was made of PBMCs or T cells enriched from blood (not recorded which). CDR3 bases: TGCGCCAGCAGCAACGGACAGACGCAAGAGACCCAGTACTTC. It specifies CASSNGQTQETQYF.